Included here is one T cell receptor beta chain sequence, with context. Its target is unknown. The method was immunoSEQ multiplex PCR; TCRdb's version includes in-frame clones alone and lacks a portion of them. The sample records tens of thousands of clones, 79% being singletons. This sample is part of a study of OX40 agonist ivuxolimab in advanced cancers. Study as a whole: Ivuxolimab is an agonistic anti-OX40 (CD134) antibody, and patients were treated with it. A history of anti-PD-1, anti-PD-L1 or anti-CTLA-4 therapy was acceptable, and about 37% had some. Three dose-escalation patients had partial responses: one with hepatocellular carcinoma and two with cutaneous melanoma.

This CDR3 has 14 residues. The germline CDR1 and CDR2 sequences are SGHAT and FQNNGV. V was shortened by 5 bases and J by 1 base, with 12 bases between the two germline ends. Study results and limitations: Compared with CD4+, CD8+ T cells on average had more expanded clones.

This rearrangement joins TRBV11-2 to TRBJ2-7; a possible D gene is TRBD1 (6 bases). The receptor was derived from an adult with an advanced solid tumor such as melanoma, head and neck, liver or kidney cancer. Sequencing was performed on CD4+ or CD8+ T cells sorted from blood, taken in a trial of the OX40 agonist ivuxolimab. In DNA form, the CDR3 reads TGTGCCAGCAGCGGGCCGGGACAATCCTACGAGCAGTACTTC. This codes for CASSGPGQSYEQYF. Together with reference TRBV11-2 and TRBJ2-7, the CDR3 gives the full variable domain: EAGVAQSPRYKIIEKRQSVAFWCNPISGHATLYWYQQILGQGPKLLIQFQNNGVVDDSQLPKDRFSAERLKGVDSTLKIQPAKLEDSAVYLCASSGPGQSYEQYFGPGTRLTVT.